This T cell receptor (beta chain) was recorded in a study of PD-L1 blockade in urothelial cancer. Looking at the study overall: In 2014 therapy began: atezolizumab 1,200 mg intravenously every 3 weeks.

This clone was counted only a few times. TCR analog templates of synthetic origin were spiked into each PCR. The protocol was immunoSEQ multiplex PCR, while the TCRdb copy is restricted to in-frame clones and leaves out a portion. The repertoire holds approximately 63,000 clones, with 75% to 85% as singletons. Time point meaning: pretreatment peripheral blood. This CDR3 is 13 amino acids long. The V gene lost 7 bases and the J gene lost 0 bases, with 13 bases spanning the gap. Germline values: CDR1 SQVTM, CDR2 ANQGSEA. The material was PBMCs, obtained around atezolizumab (anti-PD-L1) treatment. V usage is TRBV29-1 and J usage is TRBJ2-7; TRBD2 is a possible D gene (6 bases). This TCR derives from a man between 65 and 79 years old with urothelial cancer. The CDR3 reads CSGRGGDSYEQYF. The CDR3 DNA reads TGCAGCGGGAGGGGCGGTGACTCCTACGAGCAGTACTTC.